This TCR beta chain was retrieved from a study of cytomegalovirus exposure and HLA in healthy donors. The study's findings and limits: An analysis done earlier found most TCR beta V segments productive about 87% or about 30% of the time. In all likelihood, a cluster of highly shared sequence variants was a sequencing artifact.

The CDR3 has 15 amino acids. Germline assignment: CDR1 LNHNV and CDR2 YYDKDF (reference sequence). V trimming: 5 bases; J trimming: 7 bases; junction bases outside the gene matches: 11. With respect to this clone: Its antigen is as yet unknown.

The PCR used 60 Vbeta and 13 Jbeta primers. Original data processing: Roughly 11 million of the 60 million to 90 million unique TCR beta chains counted in a later analysis were shared. Clones were sequenced by immunoSEQ multiplex PCR, and TCRdb holds only the in-frame ones, with some missing. V and J calls and clone size are those listed in that table; D and trimming were worked out from the DNA. Of about 93,000 clones in the sample, around 84% were seen once. The chain has TRBV15 and TRBJ2-7; TRBD1 matches 10 bases. The TCR comes from a middle-aged woman in good health and CMV-seronegative. Material: PBMCs. CDR3: CATSPPGQGMREQYF. CDR3 bases: TGTGCCACCAGCCCACCGGGACAGGGGATGAGGGAGCAGTACTTC.